This TCR beta chain originates from a study of CD8 T cells in Susac syndrome. Random-hexamer reverse transcription was applied to about 0.45 to 1 ug RNA. TCRdb processed the immunoSEQ multiplex PCR reads anew with MiXCR; each CDR3 protein has one entry. The table lists 75,000 to 100,000 distinct CDR3 sequences, roughly 94% of them singletons. This CDR3 comprises 14 residues. The germline CDR1 and CDR2 sequences are SQVTM and ANQGSEA. Between the trimmed V and J ends, which lost 7 bases and 2 bases, there was a span of 14 bases. The chain is built from TRBV29-1 and TRBJ2-2; D is undetermined. This TCR came from a human donor with Susac syndrome. Sequenced: CD8+ T cells from PBMCs. This chain's CDR3 is CSGYIAPNTGELFF. DNA for the CDR3: TGCAGCGGTTACATCGCCCCAAACACCGGGGAGCTGTTTTTT.